These 6 T cell receptor beta chains came from one sample sequenced in a study of cytomegalovirus exposure and HLA in healthy donors. The PCR was carried out with 60 Vbeta primers and 13 Jbeta primers. Sequenced by immunoSEQ multiplex PCR; TCRdb stores in-frame clones only, minus some. The data show some 70,000 clones, 55% to 80% seen once. The sample consisted of PBMCs. These TCRs come from a woman aged 45-60 years in good health and CMV-seronegative.

This clone was counted only a few times. The chain recombines TRBV15 with TRBJ2-2; TRBD1 is a possible D gene (5 bases). From germline, CDR1 is LNHNV and CDR2 YYDKDF (reference sequence). Trimming took off 6 bases at V and 0 bases at J, with 8 bases between the two ends. CDR3 length: 14 amino acids. In DNA, the CDR3 is TGTGCCACCAGGACAGAATCGAACACCGGGGAGCTGTTTTTT. The encoded protein is CATRTESNTGELFF.

CDR3 residues: CASSPTTYYEQYF. DNA for the CDR3: TGTGCCAGCAGCCCGACTACCTACTACGAGCAGTACTTC. V and J are TRBV4-2 and TRBJ2-7, with TRBD2 as a possible D gene (5 bases). Germline CDR1 reads LGHNA; CDR2 reads YNFKEQ. This CDR3 contains 13 residues. Trimming took 4 bases from V and 3 from J, leaving 10 bases between them.

The chain has TRBV5-6 and TRBJ2-5, with a possible D match to TRBD2 (6 bases). V was clipped by 4 bases and J by 4 bases, with 14 bases between them. CDR3 length: 14 amino acids. The germline V gene encodes CDR1 SGHDT and CDR2 YYEEEE. CDR3 residues: CASSRRDSRETQYF. The CDR3 bases are TGTGCCAGCAGCCGCCGGGACTCTCGAGAGACCCAGTACTTC. The whole variable domain, filled in from reference TRBV5-6 and TRBJ2-5, reads DAGVTQSPTHLIKTRGQQVTLRCSPKSGHDTVSWYQQALGQGPQFIFQYYEEEERQRGNFPDRFSGHQFPNYSSELNVNALLLGDSALYLCASSRRDSRETQYFGPGTRLLVL.

The chain joins TRBV4-1 to TRBJ1-2; 7 bases fit TRBD1. The junction had 3 bases not matched to a gene; V was cut back by 3 bases and J by 2 bases. The length of the CDR3 is 14 residues. In germline, CDR1 is MGHRA, CDR2 YSYEKL. The CDR3 sequence: CASSQLTGNYGYTF. DNA of the CDR3: TGCGCCAGCAGCCAGCTGACAGGGAACTATGGCTACACCTTC.

This rearrangement joins TRBV11-2 to TRBJ1-1; D perhaps matches TRBD1 (5 bases). CDR1 and CDR2 (germline): SGHAT, FQNNGV. Trimming left V 5 bases short and J 2 bases short, with 9 bases between. This CDR3 comprises 13 residues. The CDR3 region is CASSADRNTEAFF. CDR3 coding DNA: TGTGCCAGCAGCGCCGACAGAAACACTGAAGCTTTCTTT.

The chain recombines TRBV6-5 with TRBJ1-5, with D hard to call. This CDR3 is 14 amino acids long. Trimming stripped 5 bases from V and 5 bases from J, with 13 bases between. The germline CDR1 and CDR2 sequences are MNHEY and SVGAGI. The CDR3, as DNA: TGTGCCAGCAGTAAGTTGGACTGGCATCAGCCCCAGCATTTT. This encodes CASSKLDWHQPQHF.